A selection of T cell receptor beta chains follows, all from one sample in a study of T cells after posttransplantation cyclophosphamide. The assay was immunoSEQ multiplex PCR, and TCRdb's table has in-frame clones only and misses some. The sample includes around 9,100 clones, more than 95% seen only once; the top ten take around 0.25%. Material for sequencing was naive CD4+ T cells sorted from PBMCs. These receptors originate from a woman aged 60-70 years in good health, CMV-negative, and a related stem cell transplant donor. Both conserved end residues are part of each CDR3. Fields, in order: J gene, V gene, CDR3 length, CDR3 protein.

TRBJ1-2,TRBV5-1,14,CASSLGASDYGYTF
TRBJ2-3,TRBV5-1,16,CASSLGGGLGADTQYF
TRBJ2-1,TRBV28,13,CAGGGGAYNEQFF
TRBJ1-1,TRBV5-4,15,CASSLVGRGRGEAFF
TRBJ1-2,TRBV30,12,CAGRDSSYGYTF
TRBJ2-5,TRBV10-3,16,CAISEPTTSGRSAQYF
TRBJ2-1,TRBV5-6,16,CASSWETSGGYNEQFF
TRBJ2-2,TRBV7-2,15,CASSFPRGVTGELFF
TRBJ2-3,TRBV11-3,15,CASSLDPGGTDTQYF
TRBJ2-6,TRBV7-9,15,CASSIGTSGANVLTF
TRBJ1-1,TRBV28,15,CASLEGSRLSTEAFF
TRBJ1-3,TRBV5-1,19,CASSYLVLTGKKPGNTIYF
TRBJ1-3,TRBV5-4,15,CASSLGGYGGNTIYF
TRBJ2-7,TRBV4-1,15,CASSQVLLARGEQYF
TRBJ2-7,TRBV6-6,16,CASSRPRDTYGSEQYF
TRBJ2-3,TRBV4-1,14,CASSLRRGGPTQYF
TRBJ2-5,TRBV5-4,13,CASSGRERETQYF
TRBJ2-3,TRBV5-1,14,CASSPESSTDTQYF
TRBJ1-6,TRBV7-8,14,CASSLEENNSPLHF
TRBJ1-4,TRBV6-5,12,CASRDRNEKLFF
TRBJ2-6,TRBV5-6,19,CASSFIGQGALRGANVLTF
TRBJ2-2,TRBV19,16,CASSIGTGSSTGELFF